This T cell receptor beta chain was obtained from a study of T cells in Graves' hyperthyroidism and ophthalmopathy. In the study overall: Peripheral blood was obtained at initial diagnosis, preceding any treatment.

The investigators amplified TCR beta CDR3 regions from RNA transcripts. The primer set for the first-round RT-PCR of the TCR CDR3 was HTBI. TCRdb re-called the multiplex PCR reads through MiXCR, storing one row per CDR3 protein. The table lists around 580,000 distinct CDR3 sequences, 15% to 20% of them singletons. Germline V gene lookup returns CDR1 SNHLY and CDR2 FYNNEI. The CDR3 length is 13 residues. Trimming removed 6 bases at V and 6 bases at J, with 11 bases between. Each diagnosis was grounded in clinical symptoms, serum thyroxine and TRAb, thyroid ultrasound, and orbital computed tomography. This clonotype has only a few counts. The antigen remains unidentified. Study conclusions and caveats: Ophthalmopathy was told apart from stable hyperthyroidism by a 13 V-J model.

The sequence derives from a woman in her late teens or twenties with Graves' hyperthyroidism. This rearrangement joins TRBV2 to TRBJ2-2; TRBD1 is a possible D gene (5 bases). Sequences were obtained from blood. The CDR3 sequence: CASRPDTAGELFF. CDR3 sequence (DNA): TGTGCCAGCAGGCCGGACACGGCCGGGGAGCTGTTTTTT.